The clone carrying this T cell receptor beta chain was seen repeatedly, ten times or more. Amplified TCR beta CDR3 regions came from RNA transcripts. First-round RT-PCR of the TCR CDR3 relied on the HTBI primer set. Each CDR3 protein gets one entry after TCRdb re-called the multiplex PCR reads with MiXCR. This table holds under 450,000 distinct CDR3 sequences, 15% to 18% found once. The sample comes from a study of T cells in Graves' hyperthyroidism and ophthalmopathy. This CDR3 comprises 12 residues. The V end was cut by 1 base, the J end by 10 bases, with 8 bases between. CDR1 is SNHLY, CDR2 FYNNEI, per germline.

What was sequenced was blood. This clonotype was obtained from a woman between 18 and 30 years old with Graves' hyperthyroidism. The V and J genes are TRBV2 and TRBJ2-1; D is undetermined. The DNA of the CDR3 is TGTGCCAGCAGTGAAGTAAGTCGAGAGCAGTTCTTC. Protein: CASSEVSREQFF.